This T cell receptor beta chain was captured by sequencing in a study of PD-L1 blockade in urothelial cancer. Documented time point: pretreatment peripheral blood. This table comes from immunoSEQ multiplex PCR, and its TCRdb copy is limited to in-frame clones, with some not included. The table has 70,000 to 80,000 clones, 85% seen once. Germline CDR1 is SNHLY and CDR2 is FYNNEI. The CDR3 runs to 16 residues. V lost 1 base to trimming and J lost 7 bases; unmatched junction nucleotides: 7. The chain couples TRBV2 to TRBJ2-1, with 10 bases aligning to TRBD2. The sequences come from PBMCs, collected around atezolizumab (anti-PD-L1) treatment. This TCR came from a man aged 40-50 years with urothelial cancer. DNA for the CDR3: TGTGCCAGCAGTGAAGAGGGAGCGGGAGGGAGGAATGAGCAGTTCTTC. Encoded protein: CASSEEGAGGRNEQFF.